The 27 T cell receptor beta chains given below trace back to one sample, sequenced in a study of T cells in Graves' hyperthyroidism and ophthalmopathy. Authors of the study amplified TCR beta CDR3 regions from RNA transcripts. First-round RT-PCR with HTBI primers amplified the TCR CDR3 region. TCRdb re-analysed the multiplex PCR reads in MiXCR, keeping a single row per CDR3 protein. The sample records under 350,000 distinct CDR3 sequences, around a fifth being singletons. The sample was blood. Receptors were obtained from a woman aged 45-65 years with Graves' hyperthyroidism.

This clonotype was counted ten times or more. V and J are TRBV29-1 and TRBJ2-2; D may correspond to TRBD1 or TRBD2 (5 bases each). The ends were cut back, 6 bases at V and 4 bases at J, with 12 bases in the middle. CDR1 SQVTM and CDR2 ANQGSEA come from the germline V gene. This CDR3 comprises 13 residues. In DNA, the CDR3 is TGCAGCGTACAAGGGGCGGGCACCGGGGAGCTGTTTTTT. This codes for CSVQGAGTGELFF.

Of note for this clonotype: This may be a read error: a much more frequent sequence differs by one nucleotide. The V call is TRBV28, the J call TRBJ1-1; D not certain. CDR3 length equals 12 residues. CDR1 MDHEN and CDR2 SYDVKM come from the germline V gene. This chain's CDR3 is CACSLLGLKAFF. CDR3 DNA: TGTGCCTGCAGTTTACTGGGATTGAAAGCTTTCTTT.

This clonotype was observed many times. The rearrangement joins TRBV28 to TRBJ2-7; 8 nucleotides line up with TRBD2. CDR3 length: 13 residues. Germline V gives CDR1 MDHEN, CDR2 SYDVKM. Losses at the gene ends were 7 bases for V and 0 bases for J; bases not matched to a gene: 2. DNA for the CDR3: TGTGCCAGCAAACTAGCGGTCTCCTACGAGCAGTACTTC. Residues: CASKLAVSYEQYF.

V usage is TRBV20-1 and J usage is TRBJ2-1; perhaps TRBD1 as D (7 bases). This CDR3 spans 14 amino acids. Trimming pared 6 bases from V and 8 bases from J, leaving 20 bases between. Germline CDR1 DFQATT, CDR2 SNEGSKA (reference sequence). In DNA, the CDR3 is TGCAGTGCCGAGGGGGCAGGGGGGCGGTATGAGCAGTTCTTC. Protein sequence: CSAEGAGGRYEQFF.

This clonotype showed up just a few times. This rearrangement joins TRBV6-4 to TRBJ1-6, with 7 nucleotides matching TRBD1. This CDR3 has 14 amino acids. CDR1 is MRHNA and CDR2 is SNTAGT in the germline V gene. V was clipped by 6 bases and J by 8 bases; unmatched bases: 7. The CDR3 spells CASSRGDFDSPLHF. The CDR3 DNA reads TGTGCCAGCAGCAGGGGGGATTTTGATTCACCCCTCCACTTT.

The V call is TRBV7-9, the J call TRBJ1-5; a possible D gene is TRBD1 (5 bases). The V and J ends lost 5 bases and 3 bases respectively, with 11 bases between them. Germline CDR1 reads SEHNR; CDR2 reads FQNEAQ (reference sequence). The CDR3 is 14 amino acids. CDR3 bases: TGTGCCAGCAGCCTAGACAGACACAATCAGCCCCAGCATTTT. As protein: CASSLDRHNQPQHF.

This clonotype has at least ten counts. The J gene is TRBJ1-5, the V gene TRBV20-1; TRBD1 is a possible D gene (5 bases). V shed 3 bases and J shed 1 base, with 16 bases lying between them. The CDR3 totals 16 residues. Germline CDR1 is DFQATT and CDR2 is SNEGSKA (reference sequence). The CDR3 here is CSASTVERGSNQPQHF. CDR3 coding DNA: TGCAGTGCTAGTACAGTTGAGCGGGGGAGCAATCAGCCCCAGCATTTT.

This clonotype has just one count. The V gene is TRBV12-3 or TRBV12-4, the J gene TRBJ2-3; D gene ambiguous. The CDR3 covers 13 residues. V was cut by 0 bases and J by 2 bases, with 3 bases left in between. The CDR3 nucleotides are TGTGCCAGCAGTTTAGCTCCCACAGATACGCAGTATTTT. Protein sequence: CASSLAPTDTQYF.

The chain carries TRBV29-1 and TRBJ2-7; 8 nucleotides line up with TRBD1. Trimming cost V 1 base and J 1 base; bases outside gene matches: 6. Germline CDR1 is SQVTM and CDR2 is ANQGSEA. This CDR3 spans 15 amino acids. The CDR3 coding sequence is TGCAGCGTTGAAGGCAGGGGGCAAAATTCCTACGAGCAGTACTTC. This gives the protein CSVEGRGQNSYEQYF.

The gene calls are TRBV12-3 or TRBV12-4 and TRBJ2-7, with 7 bases aligning to TRBD2. This CDR3 is built from 13 residues. J was trimmed by 3 bases and V by 4 bases; bases with no gene match: 3. The DNA of the CDR3 is TGTGCCAGCAGTTCCGGGACTAACTACGAGCAGTACTTC. Protein sequence: CASSSGTNYEQYF.

The chain employs TRBV7-3 and TRBJ2-7; 9 bases are a match to TRBD1. The CDR3 is made up of 17 amino acids. V gave up 5 bases and J gave up 3 bases; unmatched junction bases: 14. CDR1 SGHTA and CDR2 FQGTGA come from the germline V gene. The CDR3 spells CASSRTAGTGTHYEQYF. For the CDR3, the DNA is TGTGCCAGCAGCCGCACTGCCGGGACAGGGACGCACTACGAGCAGTACTTC.

This clonotype was recorded at least ten times. The chain is built from TRBV3-1 and TRBJ1-1, with a possible D match to TRBD1 (6 bases). The CDR3 contains 14 residues. Trimming removed 5 bases from V and 0 bases from J, with 10 bases in between. Germline CDR1 reads LGHDT; CDR2 reads YNNKEL (reference sequence). The CDR3 loop is CASSYRAMNTEAFF. The CDR3 DNA is TGTGCCAGCAGCTACAGGGCCATGAACACTGAAGCTTTCTTT.

The chain combines TRBV7-3 with TRBJ2-3; D is uncertain. Germline CDR1 and CDR2: SGHTA and FQGTGA. Trimming removed 3 bases at V and 3 bases at J, with 7 bases between. The length of the CDR3 is 13 residues. The CDR3 region has the DNA TGTGCCAGCAGCTTTACCGGGACAGATACGCAGTATTTT. Translated, it gives CASSFTGTDTQYF.

J is TRBJ1-6 and V is TRBV29-1, with D hard to call. The CDR3 totals 13 residues. Trimming shortened V by 5 bases and J by 5 bases, and 10 bases separated the two germline ends. The germline gives CDR1 SQVTM, CDR2 ANQGSEA. Here the CDR3 reads CSVRLSDNSPLHF. The CDR3, as DNA: TGCAGCGTTCGACTTTCGGATAATTCACCCCTCCACTTT.

This chain connects TRBV11-3 to TRBJ2-5; tentative D call: TRBD1 (6 bases). The germline CDR1 and CDR2 sequences are SGHNT and YENEEA. The CDR3 extends over 13 amino acids. The V end was cut by 4 bases, the J end by 3 bases, with 9 bases between. The CDR3: CASSSTGKETQYF. CDR3 coding DNA: TGTGCCAGCAGCTCTACAGGGAAAGAGACCCAGTACTTC.

The sample holds many counts of this clonotype. The rearrangement links TRBV7-8 to TRBJ1-1; no clear D. V was clipped by 2 bases and J by 10 bases, with 14 bases between them. Germline assignment: CDR1 SGHVS and CDR2 FQNEAQ. The CDR3 has 13 amino acids. DNA for the CDR3: TGTGCCAGCAGCTTACGAGGGCCCTCGGGAGCTTTCTTT. It specifies CASSLRGPSGAFF.

Turning to this clonotype: The junction shows a germline mismatch at one end, possibly a read error. The gene calls are TRBV7-7 and TRBJ2-1, with 7 bases that match TRBD2. Germline V gene data show CDR1 as SSHAT and CDR2 as FNYEAQ (reference sequence). The CDR3 consists of 13 residues. The DNA of the CDR3 is TGTGCTAGCAGCCTTATGGGAGGGAGTGAGCAGTTCTTC. Protein sequence: CASSLMGGSEQFF.

This clonotype showed up many times. The genes are TRBV14 and TRBJ2-1; 10 nucleotides match TRBD2. This CDR3 is built from 15 residues. Germline V gene sequence: CDR1 SGHDN, CDR2 FVKESK. J was trimmed by 8 bases and V by 3 bases; bases with no gene match: 7. The CDR3 loop is CASSQGLAPGDEQFF. CDR3 nucleotides: TGTGCCAGCAGCCAGGGACTAGCGCCCGGAGATGAGCAGTTCTTC.

The sample holds many counts of this clonotype. The rearrangement joins TRBV2 to TRBJ2-7; 8 nucleotides align to TRBD2. Losses at the gene ends were 5 bases for V and 2 bases for J; bases not matched to a gene: 8. This CDR3 has 15 amino acids. The V gene's germline CDR1 is SNHLY and CDR2 FYNNEI. CDR3 loop: CASSQELAETYEQYF. CDR3 bases: TGTGCCAGCAGTCAAGAACTAGCGGAGACCTACGAGCAGTACTTC. Together with reference TRBV2 and TRBJ2-7, the CDR3 gives the full variable domain: EPEVTQTPSHQVTQMGQEVILRCVPISNHLYFYWYRQILGQKVEFLVSFYNNEISEKSEIFDDQFSVERPDGSNFTLKIRSTKLEDSAMYFCASSQELAETYEQYFGPGTRLTVT.

This clonotype came up many times. The V and J genes are TRBV12-3 or TRBV12-4 and TRBJ1-1, with a weak D call TRBD1 (6 bases). The CDR3 is 13 residues long. Trimming took 2 bases from V and 8 from J, leaving 12 bases between them. CDR3 in amino acids: CASSLRGTGEAFF. Written as DNA, the CDR3 is TGTGCCAGCAGTTTAAGGGGAACAGGGGAAGCTTTCTTT.

The chain links TRBV6-5 to TRBJ2-7; D call uncertain. V was shortened by 2 bases and J by 4 bases, with 15 bases between the two germline ends. This CDR3 is built from 15 residues. The germline gives CDR1 MNHEY, CDR2 SVGAGI. The CDR3 is CASSYARAVGYEQYF. CDR3 DNA sequence: TGTGCCAGCAGTTACGCGCGCGCCGTGGGGTACGAGCAGTACTTC.

This clonotype was observed many times. This chain uses TRBV28 with TRBJ1-6; unclear D gene. V dropped 5 bases and J dropped 8 bases, with 13 bases sitting between them. Germline CDR1 MDHEN, CDR2 SYDVKM. This CDR3 is built from 14 residues. Written as DNA, the CDR3 is TGTGCCAGCAGTCCGGCAACGATAGATTCACCCCTCCACTTT. Protein product: CASSPATIDSPLHF.

This clonotype was seen at least ten times. J is TRBJ2-7 and V is TRBV10-3; D remains ambiguous. V dropped 6 bases and J dropped 0 bases, with 18 bases sitting between them. Germline-derived CDR1 and CDR2 are ENHRY and SYGVKD. CDR3 size: 16 residues. This chain's CDR3 is CAISSLLPPPSYEQYF. CDR3 sequence (DNA): TGTGCCATCAGCTCCCTCCTCCCACCACCCTCCTACGAGCAGTACTTC.

This clonotype came up many times. The J gene is TRBJ2-1, the V gene TRBV27; D perhaps matches TRBD1 (6 bases). Trimming cost V 3 bases and J 6 bases, with 12 bases left between them. This CDR3 is 14 amino acids long. Germline CDR1 MNHEY, CDR2 SMNVEV (reference sequence). The CDR3 protein is CASSFPGQSNEQFF. CDR3 nucleotides: TGTGCCAGCAGTTTTCCCGGACAGAGCAATGAGCAGTTCTTC.

This clonotype was detected many times. This rearrangement joins TRBV2 to TRBJ2-4; a possible D gene is TRBD1 (6 bases). The CDR3 totals 14 residues. Germline CDR1 SNHLY, CDR2 FYNNEI. V gave up 2 bases and J gave up 7 bases, with 12 bases separating them. In DNA, the CDR3 is TGTGCCAGCAGTGAACAGGGGAGTCAGAACATTCAGTACTTC. Protein sequence: CASSEQGSQNIQYF. The full variable domain, completed using reference TRBV2 and TRBJ2-4, is EPEVTQTPSHQVTQMGQEVILRCVPISNHLYFYWYRQILGQKVEFLVSFYNNEISEKSEIFDDQFSVERPDGSNFTLKIRSTKLEDSAMYFCASSEQGSQNIQYFGAGTRLSVL.

This clonotype has ten or more counts. The chain is built from TRBV27 and TRBJ2-7; possibly TRBD1 or TRBD2 for D (5 bases each). Per germline, CDR1 MNHEY and CDR2 SMNVEV (reference sequence). V dropped 0 bases and J dropped 3 bases, with 12 bases sitting between them. The CDR3 consists of 15 residues. The chain's CDR3 is CASSLSGTGNYEQYF. The CDR3 DNA sequence: TGTGCCAGCAGTTTATCCGGGACGGGCAACTACGAGCAGTACTTC.

The rearrangement joins TRBV4-2 to TRBJ2-3; 12 nucleotides match TRBD2. Trimming at V came to 1 base and at J to 5 bases, leaving 4 bases not matched to a gene. The CDR3 loop spans 16 amino acids. From germline, CDR1 is LGHNA and CDR2 YNFKEQ. CDR3 sequence reads: CASSQGLAGELDTQYF. The CDR3 coding sequence is TGTGCCAGCAGCCAAGGACTAGCGGGAGAATTAGATACGCAGTATTTT.